These 9 T cell receptor beta chains share one sample of origin, sequenced in a study of CD8 T cells in Susac syndrome. Random hexamers primed reverse transcription of about 0.5 to 1 ug RNA. TCRdb reprocessed the immunoSEQ multiplex PCR reads via MiXCR and lists one record per CDR3 protein. The data show 100,000 to 150,000 distinct CDR3 sequences, 90% to 95% seen once. The material sequenced was CD4+ T cells from PBMCs. Receptors originate from a human donor in good health.

This rearrangement joins TRBV7-2 to TRBJ2-4; D might be TRBD2 (5 bases). The CDR3 loop spans 16 amino acids. Looked up from germline, CDR1 is SGHTA and CDR2 is FQGNSA. V was clipped by 2 bases and J by 0 bases, with 11 bases between them. The CDR3 here is CASSLSGSGAKNIQYF. The CDR3 DNA reads as TGTGCCAGCAGCTTAAGTGGGAGCGGAGCCAAAAACATTCAGTACTTC. Using reference TRBV7-2 and TRBJ2-4 for the parts outside the CDR3, the full variable domain is GAGVSQSPSNKVTEKGKDVELRCDPISGHTALYWYRQSLGQGLEFLIYFQGNSAPDKSGLPSDRFSAERTGGSVSTLTIQRTQQEDSAVYLCASSLSGSGAKNIQYFGAGTRLSVL.

The V call is TRBV30, the J call TRBJ2-3; the D is unclear. Germline assignment: CDR1 GTSNPN and CDR2 SVGIG (reference sequence). The CDR3 covers 12 residues. V was pared by 3 bases and J by 7 bases, with 11 bases between. The CDR3, as DNA: TGTGCCTGGAGAGAAAGTGGGTATACGCAGTATTTT. It encodes CAWRESGYTQYF. Using reference TRBV30 and TRBJ2-3 for the parts outside the CDR3, the full variable domain is SQTIHQWPATLVQPVGSPLSLECTVEGTSNPNLYWYRQAAGRGLQLLFYSVGIGQISSEVPQNLSASRPQDRQFILSSKKLLLSDSGFYLCAWRESGYTQYFGPGTRLTVL.

This clonotype was seen a handful of times. The J gene is TRBJ2-7, the V gene TRBV3-1, with D uncertain. The CDR3 contains 12 residues. V was cut by 2 bases and J by 3 bases, with 5 bases left in between. CDR1 is LGHDT and CDR2 is YNNKEL in the germline V gene (reference sequence). The CDR3 DNA is TGTGCCAGCAGCCAATCCAGCTACGAGCAGTACTTC. Its protein product is CASSQSSYEQYF.

The J gene is TRBJ2-1, the V gene TRBV3-1; D not certain. In germline, CDR1 is LGHDT, CDR2 YNNKEL (reference sequence). The CDR3 sequence is 11 residues long. Trimming removed 2 bases from V and 8 bases from J, with 4 bases in between. The CDR3 DNA is TGTGCCAGCAGCCAAAAAGATGAGCAGTTCTTC. It yields the protein CASSQKDEQFF.

The rearrangement links TRBV12-3 or TRBV12-4 to TRBJ2-3; D gene uncertain. The V and J ends lost 0 bases and 0 bases respectively, with 16 bases between them. This CDR3 is 18 amino acids long. CDR3 residues: CASSLAQRIATSTDTQYF. CDR3 DNA: TGTGCCAGCAGTTTAGCGCAGAGGATCGCTACTAGCACAGATACGCAGTATTTT.

This chain joins TRBV7-9 and TRBJ2-5; tentative D call: TRBD2 (6 bases). The CDR3 contains 15 residues. Germline V lookup: CDR1 SEHNR, CDR2 FQNEAQ (reference sequence). V was clipped by 5 bases and J by 4 bases, with 17 bases between them. As DNA, the CDR3 is TGTGCCAGCAGCCAAAATGCCGCGGGAACAGAGACCCAGTACTTC. Residues: CASSQNAAGTETQYF.

The chain employs TRBV24-1 and TRBJ2-2; weak D call: TRBD2 (5 bases). Trimming took off 4 bases at V and 1 base at J, with 12 bases between the two ends. Germline V lookup: CDR1 KGHDR, CDR2 SFDVKD. CDR3 length equals 16 residues. In DNA, the CDR3 is TGTGCCACCAGTGACCCCGGAGGACTGAACACCGGGGAGCTGTTTTTT. This encodes CATSDPGGLNTGELFF.

The chain joins TRBV19 to TRBJ2-1; TRBD2 aligns across 7 bases. V gave up 5 bases and J gave up 0 bases; unmatched junction bases: 10. The CDR3 is 17 amino acids. Germline assignment: CDR1 LNHDA and CDR2 SQIVND (reference sequence). CDR3 nucleotides: TGTGCCAGTAGTCACCGACTAGGCGGGAGCTCCTACAATGAGCAGTTCTTC. It yields the protein CASSHRLGGSSYNEQFF. The full variable domain, rest sourced from reference TRBV19 and TRBJ2-1, is DGGITQSPKYLFRKEGQNVTLSCEQNLNHDAMYWYRQDPGQGLRLIYYSQIVNDFQKGDIAEGYSVSREKKESFPLTVTSAQKNPTAFYLCASSHRLGGSSYNEQFFGPGTRLTVL.

The chain uses TRBV6-5 and TRBJ2-1, with TRBD1 as a possible D gene (5 bases). Germline values: CDR1 MNHEY, CDR2 SVGAGI. This CDR3 has 15 amino acids. V gave up 5 bases and J gave up 9 bases, with 20 bases separating them. CDR3 sequence reads: CASSPKRAGPGEQFF. CDR3 in DNA: TGTGCCAGCAGTCCCAAAAGGGCAGGGCCCGGTGAGCAGTTCTTC.